This T cell receptor (beta chain) was retrieved from a study of breast tumors, draining lymph nodes, adjacent tissues listed by TCRdb under 2016. A note on the overall study: In breast cancer patients, the study compared the TCR beta repertoires of tumor, adjacent nontumor tissue and axillary lymph nodes. In human breast cancer, the study set out to evaluate how tumor, surrounding tissue and draining lymph node repertoires relate to one another and whether T cells may move between these sites. The study at large found these results: The data were considered consistent with the idea that most tumor T cells come from the lymph node and then expand in tumor tissue. The study presented the conclusion that tumor T cells originate in lymph nodes as consistent with a hypothesis, not as something directly demonstrated. T-cell repertoire diversity in tumors was found to be lower than in lymph nodes but higher than in nontumor tissue, and preferential V and J gene usage was observed. Tumor and nontumor tissue repertoires were significantly more similar in luminal-like than in basal-like breast cancer.

Sequencing took place on an Illumina HiSeq 2000. Multiplex PCR amplification was used to generate the TCR beta chain libraries. The amplified TCR beta chain products were analyzed by high-throughput sequencing. TCRdb itself trimmed the public reads at Q25 with fastp, ran MiXCR and retained productive beta chains. Entries that share a CDR3 protein sequence are merged under the most common genes and DNA. In this sample the table shows 180,000 or so distinct CDR3 sequences, 30% to 40% of which occur a single time. The ten largest make up 4.3% of the sample. This clonotype was found many times. The antigen it binds to is not known. Base qualities are not at hand, and no much larger clone is one base apart. The V end loses 3 bases and the J end loses 0 bases, and a stretch of 6 bases separates them. Including the terminal cysteine and phenylalanine, the CDR3 comprises 13 residues. Only the CDR3 DNA stays, 39 bases, in frame from base 1. CDR1 and CDR2, looked up from the germline V gene (reference sequence), are DFQATT and SNEGSKA.

The axillary draining lymph nodes of breast cancer patients were the source of the lymph node samples. The sequence is built from TRBV20-1 and TRBJ1-5; the D gene cannot be resolved reliably. The sequencing sample was made of axillary lymph node tissue. This sequence originates from a female donor with breast cancer. Some clones in this sample may be carry-over from other donors' samples. The CDR3 region has the sequence CSASRDSNQPQHF. The DNA reads TGCAGTGCTAGTAGGGATAGCAATCAGCCCCAGCATTTT.